The TCR beta chain described here comes from a study of blood T cell repertoires in COVID-19. Background on the study: COVID-19 samples, acute and convalescent, were from the United States, Italy and Spain. T cells, B-cell-depleted T cells, or PBMCs provided the cDNA or gDNA that served as material.

Germline CDR1 is SGHNT and CDR2 is YENEEA. J was trimmed by 1 base and V by 1 base; bases with no gene match: 0. The CDR3 has 15 amino acids. Original processing notes: The authors estimated nucleated cell counts from reference gene primer amplification. Some clones are missing from TCRdb's copy, which holds only in-frame ones; the method was immunoSEQ multiplex PCR. V and J calls and clone size are those listed in that table; D and trimming were worked out from the DNA. Altogether tens of thousands of clones are present, roughly 87% being singletons, with the ten largest covering more than 4.5%. Sequenced: peripheral blood. The TCR comes from a man older than 75 in a cohort sampled during active COVID-19. The chain recombines TRBV11-3 with TRBJ1-1; TRBD1 matches at 10 bases. CDR3 DNA sequence: TGTGCCAGCAGCTTAGGACAGGGGGCGAACACTGAAGCTTTCTTT. This encodes CASSLGQGANTEAFF.